Below are 10 T cell receptor beta chains sequenced from a single sample in a study of T cell repertoires in cytomegalovirus infection. TCRdb reprocessed the reads via MiXCR and lists one record per CDR3 protein. The sample consists of 360,000 or so distinct CDR3 sequences, nearly 35% of them appearing once. Their cognate antigens are unknown. The input for sequencing was cultured PBMCs, taken from culture after CMV antigen stimulation. All receptors derive from a human donor in good health (CMV status not recorded). Some clones in this sample may be carry-over from other donors' samples.

The genes are TRBV20-1 and TRBJ2-1; D possibly corresponds to TRBD2 (6 bases). Germline assignment: CDR1 DFQATT and CDR2 SNEGSKA (reference sequence). Between the trimmed V and J ends, which lost 5 bases and 7 bases, there was a span of 15 bases. CDR3 length equals 13 residues. The CDR3 sequence is CSARRTMGNEQFF. CDR3 coding DNA: TGCAGTGCTCGACGGACTATGGGGAATGAGCAGTTCTTC.

The chain is built from TRBV29-1 and TRBJ1-3, with D possibly matching TRBD1 (5 bases). This CDR3 spans 14 amino acids. The germline V and J ends were trimmed by 6 bases and 0 bases, with 12 bases remaining between them. Per germline, CDR1 SQVTM and CDR2 ANQGSEA. DNA for the CDR3: TGCAGCGTGGGGGAGACTGACTCTGGAAACACCATATATTTT. Protein product: CSVGETDSGNTIYF. Together with reference TRBV29-1 and TRBJ1-3, the CDR3 gives the full variable domain: SAVISQKPSRDICQRGTSLTIQCQVDSQVTMMFWYRQQPGQSLTLIATANQGSEATYESGFVIDKFPISRPNLTFSTLTVSNMSPEDSSIYLCSVGETDSGNTIYFGEGSWLTVV.

This rearrangement joins TRBV24-1 to TRBJ2-3, with TRBD2 matching over 8 bases. The CDR3 is made up of 16 amino acids. After removal of 4 bases from V and 2 bases from J, the junction contained 7 bases not matched to a gene. The germline V gene has CDR1 KGHDR and CDR2 SFDVKD. In DNA form, the CDR3 reads TGTGCCACCAGTGAACCGACTAGCGAGATCACAGATACGCAGTATTTT. Its protein is CATSEPTSEITDTQYF.

The chain couples TRBV7-9 to TRBJ2-7; D uncertain. V shed 5 bases and J shed 3 bases, with 11 bases lying between them. Germline V gene sequence: CDR1 SEHNR, CDR2 FQNEAQ (reference sequence). The CDR3 loop spans 13 amino acids. The CDR3 DNA reads TGTGCCAGCAGCCAAGGCATTTACTACGAGCAGTACTTC. Residues: CASSQGIYYEQYF.

This chain connects TRBV12-5 to TRBJ2-1, with 12 bases identical to TRBD2. J lost 6 bases, V lost 4 bases, and 7 bases had no gene match. Germline lookup yields CDR1 LGHNT and CDR2 FRNRAP. This CDR3 spans 16 amino acids. The CDR3 reads CASGSRLAGAGNEQFF. The CDR3 DNA reads as TGTGCTAGTGGTTCAAGACTAGCGGGAGCAGGCAATGAGCAGTTCTTC.

This clonotype was detected once. This rearrangement joins TRBV20-1 to TRBJ2-3; 8 nucleotides agree with TRBD2. J gave up 6 bases and V 0 bases, and 8 bases lay outside the gene matches. CDR3 length: 15 amino acids. Germline-derived CDR1 and CDR2 are DFQATT and SNEGSKA (reference sequence). In DNA, the CDR3 is TGCAGTGCTAGAGATCTCACTAGCGGTGGGGATACGCAGTATTTT. This encodes CSARDLTSGGDTQYF.

Ten or more counts support this clonotype. The chain joins TRBV7-2 to TRBJ2-2; D is perhaps TRBD2 (6 bases). The V gene lost 0 bases and the J gene lost 1 base, with 6 bases spanning the gap. This CDR3 has 15 residues. The germline gives CDR1 SGHTA, CDR2 FQGNSA. The chain's CDR3 is CASSLATRNTGELFF. CDR3 sequence (DNA): TGTGCCAGCAGCTTAGCGACTAGGAACACCGGGGAGCTGTTTTTT.

There are a few counts of this clonotype. The chain recombines TRBV6-2 or TRBV6-3 with TRBJ2-2; 8 bases align to TRBD2. Looked up from germline, CDR1 is MNHEY and CDR2 is SVGEGT. Unmatched junction bases numbered 9, after V lost 6 bases and J lost 6 bases. The length of the CDR3 is 15 residues. CDR3 bases: TGTGCCAGCAGAGAGGGGACTAGTTCCTCCGGGGAGCTGTTTTTT. This sequence encodes CASREGTSSSGELFF.

This clonotype showed up just a few times. The rearrangement links TRBV7-8 to TRBJ1-2; D is unresolved. V was trimmed by 6 bases and J by 1 base, leaving 12 bases between them. This CDR3 is built from 14 residues. CDR1 is SGHVS, CDR2 FQNEAQ, per germline. CDR3 sequence reads: CASSPSEFNYGYTF. The DNA for the CDR3 is TGTGCCAGCAGTCCCTCGGAATTTAACTATGGCTACACCTTC.

This clonotype turned up a few times. The chain carries TRBV7-8 and TRBJ1-2; 8 nucleotides align to TRBD1. The CDR3 totals 16 residues. Germline lookup yields CDR1 SGHVS and CDR2 FQNEAQ. V lost 1 base, J lost 6 bases, and 10 bases stayed unmatched. Here the CDR3 reads CASSLGSRGQLDGYTF. DNA of the CDR3: TGTGCCAGCAGCTTAGGTTCCAGGGGGCAATTGGATGGCTACACCTTC.